This T cell receptor beta chain was found in a study of CD8 T cells in ankylosing spondylitis. Overall study findings and caveats: A TCR beta motif of eight or nine highly homologous variants seemed to mark ankylosing spondylitis blood.

TCRdb itself ran the 5' RACE reads through MiXCR, one entry per CDR3 protein. There are about 460,000 distinct CDR3 sequences in the sample; roughly 5.2% occur only once, and roughly 3.5% lies in the top ten. This clonotype appeared many times. The antigen is not known. The sample consisted of blood, either unsorted or a sorted T cell fraction (not recorded which). The sequence derives from a male donor with ankylosing spondylitis.

In DNA form, the CDR3 reads TGTGCCAGCAGGGGACATAAATATCAGCCCCAGCATTTT. Protein sequence: CASRGHKYQPQHF. The chain couples TRBV6-1 to TRBJ1-5, with a weak D call TRBD1 (6 bases). Germline V gives CDR1 MNHNS, CDR2 SASEGT. CDR3 size: 13 residues. Trimming removed 6 bases from V and 5 bases from J, with 11 bases in between.